Below, 2 T cell receptor beta chains from the same sample are listed, as sequenced in a study of cytomegalovirus exposure and HLA in healthy donors. It was with 60 Vbeta and 13 Jbeta primers that the PCR ran. Method: immunoSEQ multiplex PCR; TCRdb's copy keeps in-frame clones and lacks some. This repertoire includes tens of thousands of clones. Sequences were obtained from PBMCs. The receptors were sampled from a woman in her forties in good health and CMV-seropositive.

The rearrangement links TRBV27 to TRBJ2-7, with 7 bases that match TRBD1. The CDR3 has 14 amino acids. Trimming removed 4 bases from V and 3 bases from J; junction bases left unmatched: 6. CDR1 and CDR2 (germline): MNHEY, SMNVEV (reference sequence). The CDR3 nucleotides are TGTGCCAGCAGTTCTGACAGGGAACACTACGAGCAGTACTTC. Amino acids: CASSSDREHYEQYF.

This chain links TRBV2 with TRBJ1-1; D is undetermined. The germline CDR1 and CDR2 sequences are SNHLY and FYNNEI. This CDR3 has 16 amino acids. Trimming stripped 0 bases from V and 1 base from J, with 12 bases between. CDR3 amino acids: CASSEALPAGNTEAFF. For the CDR3, the DNA is TGTGCCAGCAGTGAAGCGCTTCCGGCAGGGAACACTGAAGCTTTCTTT.